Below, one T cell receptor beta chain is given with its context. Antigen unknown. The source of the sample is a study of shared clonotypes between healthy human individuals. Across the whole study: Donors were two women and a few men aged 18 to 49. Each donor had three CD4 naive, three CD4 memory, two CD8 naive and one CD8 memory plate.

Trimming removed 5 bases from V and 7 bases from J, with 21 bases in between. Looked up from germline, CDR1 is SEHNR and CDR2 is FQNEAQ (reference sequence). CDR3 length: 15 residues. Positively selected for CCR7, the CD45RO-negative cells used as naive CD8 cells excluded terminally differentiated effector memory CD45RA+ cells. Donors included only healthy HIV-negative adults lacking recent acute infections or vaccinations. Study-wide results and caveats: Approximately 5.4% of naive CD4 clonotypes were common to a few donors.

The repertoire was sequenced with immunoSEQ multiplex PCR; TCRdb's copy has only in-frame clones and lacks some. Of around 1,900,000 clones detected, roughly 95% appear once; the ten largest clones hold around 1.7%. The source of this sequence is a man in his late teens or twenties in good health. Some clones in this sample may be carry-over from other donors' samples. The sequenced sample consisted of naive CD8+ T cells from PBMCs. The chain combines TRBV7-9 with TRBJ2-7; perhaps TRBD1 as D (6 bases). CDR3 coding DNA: TGTGCCAGCAGCCTCCGGGACACCCTTTCTGTGGAGCAGTACTTC. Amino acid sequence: CASSLRDTLSVEQYF.